A single sample is the source of the 6 T cell receptor beta chains below, sequenced in a study of blood T cell repertoires in COVID-19 (dated by TCRdb to the early 2020s). The library was produced with the immunoSEQ multiplex PCR assay. Imported from immuneACCESS, the table was reduced by TCRdb to in-frame sequences with V and J called. These copies leave out some clones; in studies compared against another copy, an unresolved V gene accounts for under half, and the cause of the remainder is not known. The table for this sample lists 130,000 to 150,000 clones; about 90% of them were counted only once. The top ten clonotypes cover roughly 12% of the sample. The source material was PBMCs or T cells enriched from blood (not recorded which). The receptors derive from a man aged 55 to 70 who had recovered from COVID-19.

The chain joins TRBV11-3 to TRBJ2-6; 7 nucleotides align to TRBD2. Per the germline V gene, CDR1 is SGHNT and CDR2 is YENEEA. The CDR3 contains 19 residues. The ends lost 6 bases at V and 0 bases at J; junction bases unmatched: 14. CDR3 DNA sequence: TGTGCCAGCAGGTTCCTGGGGGAGGGATACCGCTCTGGGGCCAACGTCCTGACTTTC. Its protein is CASRFLGEGYRSGANVLTF.

This rearrangement joins TRBV2 to TRBJ2-3; 9 positions match TRBD2. The V segment lost 7 bases and the J segment 2 bases; nucleotides outside the gene matches: 10. The length of the CDR3 is 16 residues. Looked up from germline, CDR1 is SNHLY and CDR2 is FYNNEI. The DNA for the CDR3 is TGTGCCAGCAAGCTATTGACTAGCGGCCTCACAGATACGCAGTATTTT. Translated, it gives CASKLLTSGLTDTQYF. Together with reference TRBV2 and TRBJ2-3, the CDR3 gives the full variable domain: EPEVTQTPSHQVTQMGQEVILRCVPISNHLYFYWYRQILGQKVEFLVSFYNNEISEKSEIFDDQFSVERPDGSNFTLKIRSTKLEDSAMYFCASKLLTSGLTDTQYFGPGTRLTVL.

V and J are TRBV14 and TRBJ1-1, with D unresolved. The germline CDR1 and CDR2 sequences are SGHDN and FVKESK. V lost 1 base and J lost 1, with 16 bases in between. The CDR3 has 17 amino acids. Here the CDR3 reads CASSQVPSQSENTEAFF. The CDR3 DNA reads as TGTGCCAGCAGCCAAGTTCCCTCTCAAAGCGAGAACACTGAAGCTTTCTTT.

The chain employs TRBV6-5 and TRBJ1-1, with 8 bases matching TRBD1. With 4 bases clipped from V and 10 bases from J, the junction kept 5 bases outside the gene matches. The CDR3 runs 12 residues. CDR1 is MNHEY and CDR2 is SVGAGI in the germline V gene. The CDR3 DNA reads TGTGCCAGCAGTTCCGGGACAGGTTTAGCTTTCTTT. Protein: CASSSGTGLAFF.

CDR3 region: CASSLDRTNTQYF. CDR3 in DNA: TGTGCCAGCAGCTTGGACAGAACCAATACGCAGTATTTT. The V and J genes are TRBV5-6 and TRBJ2-3; no definite D call. This CDR3 has 13 amino acids. V dropped 0 bases and J dropped 7 bases, with 9 bases sitting between them. Germline CDR1 is SGHDT and CDR2 is YYEEEE.

The chain is built from TRBV24-1 and TRBJ1-2, with D possibly being TRBD1 (6 bases). This CDR3 comprises 15 residues. From germline, CDR1 is KGHDR and CDR2 SFDVKD. V was trimmed by 5 bases and J by 8 bases, leaving 20 bases between them. The CDR3: CATSVTGHPNGGYTF. CDR3 nucleotide sequence: TGTGCCACCAGTGTTACGGGACACCCGAATGGGGGCTACACCTTC.